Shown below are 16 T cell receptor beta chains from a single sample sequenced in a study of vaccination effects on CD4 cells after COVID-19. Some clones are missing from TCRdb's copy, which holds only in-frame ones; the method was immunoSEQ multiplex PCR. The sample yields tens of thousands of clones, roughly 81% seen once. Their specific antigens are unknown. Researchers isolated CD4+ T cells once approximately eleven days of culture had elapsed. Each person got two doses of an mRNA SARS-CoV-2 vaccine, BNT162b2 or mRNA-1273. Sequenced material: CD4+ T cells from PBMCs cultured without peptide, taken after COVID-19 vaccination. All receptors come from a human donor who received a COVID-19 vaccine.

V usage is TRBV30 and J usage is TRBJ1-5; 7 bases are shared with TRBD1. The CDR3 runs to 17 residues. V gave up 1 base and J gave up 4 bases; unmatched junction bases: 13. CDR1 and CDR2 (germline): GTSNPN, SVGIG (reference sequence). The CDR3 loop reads CAWSAPGSGQWNQPQHF. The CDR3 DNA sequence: TGTGCCTGGAGTGCTCCTGGATCGGGACAGTGGAATCAGCCCCAGCATTTT.

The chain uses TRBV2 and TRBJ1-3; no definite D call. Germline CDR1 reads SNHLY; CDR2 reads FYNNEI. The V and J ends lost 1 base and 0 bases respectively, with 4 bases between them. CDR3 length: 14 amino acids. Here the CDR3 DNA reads TGTGCCAGCAGTGAAGTCATCTCTGGAAACACCATATATTTT. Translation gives CASSEVISGNTIYF.

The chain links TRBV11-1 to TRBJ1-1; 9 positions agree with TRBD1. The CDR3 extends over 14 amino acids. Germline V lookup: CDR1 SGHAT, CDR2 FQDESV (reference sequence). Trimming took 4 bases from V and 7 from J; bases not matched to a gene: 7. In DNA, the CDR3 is TGTGCCAGCAGCTCAGGGACAGGGACACTTGAAGCTTTCTTT. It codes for CASSSGTGTLEAFF.

In nucleotides, the CDR3 is TGTGCCAGCAGTTTTGGGGAAGACACTGAAGCTTTCTTT. Its protein is CASSFGEDTEAFF. The gene calls are TRBV12-3 or TRBV12-4 and TRBJ1-1; D is unresolved. This CDR3 contains 13 residues. The V gene lost 3 bases and the J gene lost 3 bases, with 8 bases spanning the gap.

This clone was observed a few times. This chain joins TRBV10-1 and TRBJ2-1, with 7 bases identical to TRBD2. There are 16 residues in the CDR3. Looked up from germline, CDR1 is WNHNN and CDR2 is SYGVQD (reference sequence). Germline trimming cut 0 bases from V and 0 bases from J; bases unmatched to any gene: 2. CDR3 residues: CASSESGGYSYNEQFF. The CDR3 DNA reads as TGCGCCAGCAGTGAGTCGGGGGGGTACTCCTACAATGAGCAGTTCTTC.

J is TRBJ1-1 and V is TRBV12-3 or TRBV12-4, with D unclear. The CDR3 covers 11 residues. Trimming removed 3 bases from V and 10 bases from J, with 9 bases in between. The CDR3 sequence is CASSFFGLAFF. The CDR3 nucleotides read TGTGCCAGCAGTTTTTTTGGCCTAGCTTTCTTT.

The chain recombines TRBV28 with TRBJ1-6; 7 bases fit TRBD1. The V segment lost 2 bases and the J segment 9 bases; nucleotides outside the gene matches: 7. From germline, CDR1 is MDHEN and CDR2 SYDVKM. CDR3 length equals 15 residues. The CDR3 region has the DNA TGTGCCAGCAGTTTAGCTCAGAGGGGGCTTTCACCCCTCCACTTT. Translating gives CASSLAQRGLSPLHF. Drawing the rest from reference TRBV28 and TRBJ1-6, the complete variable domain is DVKVTQSSRYLVKRTGEKVFLECVQDMDHENMFWYRQDPGLGLRLIYFSYDVKMKEKGDIPEGYSVSREKKERFSLILESASTNQTSMYLCASSLAQRGLSPLHFGNGTRLTVT.

This chain's CDR3 is CASSFRTGTEAFF. The CDR3 DNA reads TGTGCCAGCAGTTTTCGGACAGGGACTGAAGCTTTCTTT. The chain is built from TRBV12-3 or TRBV12-4 and TRBJ1-1, with 8 bases aligning to TRBD1. CDR3 size: 13 residues. The J segment lost 5 bases and the V segment lost 3 bases, leaving 2 bases of the junction unmatched.

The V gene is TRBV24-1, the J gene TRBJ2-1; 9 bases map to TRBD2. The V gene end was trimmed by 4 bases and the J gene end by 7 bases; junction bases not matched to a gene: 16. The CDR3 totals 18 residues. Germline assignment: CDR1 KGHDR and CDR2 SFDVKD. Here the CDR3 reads CATSDPGRAGGRPNEQFF. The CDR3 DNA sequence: TGTGCCACCAGTGACCCCGGCCGTGCGGGGGGGAGGCCAAATGAGCAGTTCTTC.

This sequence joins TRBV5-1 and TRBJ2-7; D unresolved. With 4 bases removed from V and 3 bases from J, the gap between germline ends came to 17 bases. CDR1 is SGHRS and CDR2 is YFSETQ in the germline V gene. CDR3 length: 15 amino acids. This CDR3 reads CASSGIRTYNYEQYV. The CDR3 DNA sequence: TGCGCCAGCAGCGGAATAAGGACCTATAACTACGAGCAGTACGTC.

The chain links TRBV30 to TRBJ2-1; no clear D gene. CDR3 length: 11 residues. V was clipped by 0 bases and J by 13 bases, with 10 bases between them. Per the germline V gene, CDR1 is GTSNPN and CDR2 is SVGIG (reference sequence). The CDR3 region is CAWSVQAFQFF. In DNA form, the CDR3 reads TGTGCCTGGAGTGTACAAGCATTCCAGTTCTTC.

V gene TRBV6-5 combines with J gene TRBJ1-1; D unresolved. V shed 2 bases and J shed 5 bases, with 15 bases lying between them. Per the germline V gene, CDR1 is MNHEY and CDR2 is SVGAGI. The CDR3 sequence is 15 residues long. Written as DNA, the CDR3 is TGTGCCAGCAGTTACACCAGGTCCAGGCTGACTGAAGCTTTCTTT. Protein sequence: CASSYTRSRLTEAFF.

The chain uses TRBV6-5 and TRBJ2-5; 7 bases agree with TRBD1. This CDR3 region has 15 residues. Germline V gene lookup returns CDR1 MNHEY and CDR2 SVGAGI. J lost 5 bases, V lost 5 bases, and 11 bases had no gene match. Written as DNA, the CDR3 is TGTGCCAGCAGTACGTGGACAGGCCCGTTGGAGACCCAGTACTTC. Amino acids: CASSTWTGPLETQYF.

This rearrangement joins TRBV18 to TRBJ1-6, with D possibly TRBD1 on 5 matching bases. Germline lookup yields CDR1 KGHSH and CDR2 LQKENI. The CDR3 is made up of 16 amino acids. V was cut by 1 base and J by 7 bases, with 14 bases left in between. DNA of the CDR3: TGTGCCAGCTCACCACGGACAAACAAAAAGAATTCACCCCTCCACTTT. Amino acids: CASSPRTNKKNSPLHF.

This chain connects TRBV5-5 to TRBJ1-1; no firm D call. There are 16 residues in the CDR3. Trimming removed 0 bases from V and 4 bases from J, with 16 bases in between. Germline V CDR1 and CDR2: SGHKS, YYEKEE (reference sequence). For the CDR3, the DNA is TGTGCCAGCAGCTTGGTATCCACCAAGGTGGGCACTGAAGCTTTCTTT. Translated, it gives CASSLVSTKVGTEAFF.

CDR3 bases: TGTGCCAGCAGTTATGTACCTAGGCATGGGGACACTGAAGCTTTCTTT. Its protein product is CASSYVPRHGDTEAFF. The chain combines TRBV6-2 or TRBV6-3 with TRBJ1-1; D is ambiguous. The V gene lost 3 bases and the J gene lost 3 bases, with 17 bases spanning the gap. CDR3 size: 16 residues. The germline gives CDR1 MNHEY, CDR2 SVGEGT.